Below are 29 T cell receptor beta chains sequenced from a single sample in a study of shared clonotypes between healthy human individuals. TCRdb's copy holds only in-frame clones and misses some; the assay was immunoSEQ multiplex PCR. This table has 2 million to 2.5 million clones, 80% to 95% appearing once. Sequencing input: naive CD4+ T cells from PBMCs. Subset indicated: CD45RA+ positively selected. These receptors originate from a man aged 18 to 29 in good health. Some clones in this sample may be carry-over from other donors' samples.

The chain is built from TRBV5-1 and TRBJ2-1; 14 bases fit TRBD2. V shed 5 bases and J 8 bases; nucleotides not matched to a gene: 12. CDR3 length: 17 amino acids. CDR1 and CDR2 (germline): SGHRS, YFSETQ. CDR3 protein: CASRSGPGLAGVDEQFF. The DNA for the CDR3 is TGCGCCAGCAGGTCGGGGCCGGGACTAGCGGGAGTGGATGAGCAGTTCTTC.

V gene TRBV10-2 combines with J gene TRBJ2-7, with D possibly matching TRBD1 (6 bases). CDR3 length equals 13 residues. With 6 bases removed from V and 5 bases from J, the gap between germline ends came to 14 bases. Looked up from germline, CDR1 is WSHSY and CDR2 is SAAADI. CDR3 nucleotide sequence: TGCGCCAGCAGCCCCCAGGGGTTCAACGAGCAGTACTTC. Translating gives CASSPQGFNEQYF.

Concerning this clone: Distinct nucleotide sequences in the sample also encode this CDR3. The CDR3 DNA is TGCGCCAGCAGCAGGGCAGGACAAGAGACCCAGTACTTC. Translation gives CASSRAGQETQYF. This chain links TRBV5-1 with TRBJ2-5; D is uncertain. The CDR3 totals 13 residues. Per the germline V gene, CDR1 is SGHRS and CDR2 is YFSETQ. Trimming stripped 4 bases from V and 2 bases from J, with 9 bases between.

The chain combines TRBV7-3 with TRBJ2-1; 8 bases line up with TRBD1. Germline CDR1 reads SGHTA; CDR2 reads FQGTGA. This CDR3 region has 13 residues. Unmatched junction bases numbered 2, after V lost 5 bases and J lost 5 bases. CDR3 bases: TGTGCCAGCAGCGCGGACAGGGACAATGAGCAGTTCTTC. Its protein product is CASSADRDNEQFF.

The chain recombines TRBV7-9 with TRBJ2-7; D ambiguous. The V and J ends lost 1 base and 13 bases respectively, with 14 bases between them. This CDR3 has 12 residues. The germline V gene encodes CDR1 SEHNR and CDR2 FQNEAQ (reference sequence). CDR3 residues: CASSLVGSSPYF. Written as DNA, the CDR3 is TGTGCCAGCAGCTTAGTAGGGTCATCCCCCTACTTC.

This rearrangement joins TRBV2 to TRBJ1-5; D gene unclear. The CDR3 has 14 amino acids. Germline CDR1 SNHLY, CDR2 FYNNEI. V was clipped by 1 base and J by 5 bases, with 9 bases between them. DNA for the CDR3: TGTGCCAGCAGTGAAGGGCTGGGTGATCAGCCCCAGCATTTT. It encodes CASSEGLGDQPQHF.

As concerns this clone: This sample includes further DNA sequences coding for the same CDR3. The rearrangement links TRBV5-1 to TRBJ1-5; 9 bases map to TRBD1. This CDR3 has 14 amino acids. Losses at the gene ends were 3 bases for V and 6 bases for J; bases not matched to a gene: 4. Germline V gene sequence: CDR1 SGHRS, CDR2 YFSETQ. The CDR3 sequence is CASSSTGGGQPQHF. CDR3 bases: TGCGCCAGCAGCTCCACAGGGGGCGGTCAGCCCCAGCATTTT.

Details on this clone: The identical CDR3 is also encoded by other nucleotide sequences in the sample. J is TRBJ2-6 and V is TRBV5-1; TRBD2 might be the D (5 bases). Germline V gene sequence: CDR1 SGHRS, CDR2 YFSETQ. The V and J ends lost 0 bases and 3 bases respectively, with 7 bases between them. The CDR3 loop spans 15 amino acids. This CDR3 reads CASSLVGVGANVLTF. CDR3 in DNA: TGCGCCAGCAGCTTGGTGGGAGTTGGGGCCAACGTCCTGACTTTC.

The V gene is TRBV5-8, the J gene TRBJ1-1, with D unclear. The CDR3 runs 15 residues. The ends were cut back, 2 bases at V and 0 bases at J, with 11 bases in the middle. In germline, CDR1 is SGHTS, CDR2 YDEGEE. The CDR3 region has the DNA TGTGCCAGCAGCTTTGAGGGCATTATGAACACTGAAGCTTTCTTT. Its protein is CASSFEGIMNTEAFF.

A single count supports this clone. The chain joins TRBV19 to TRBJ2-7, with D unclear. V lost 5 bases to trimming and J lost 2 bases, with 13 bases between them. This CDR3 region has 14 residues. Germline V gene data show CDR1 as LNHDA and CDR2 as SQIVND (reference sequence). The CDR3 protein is CASSRGYGPYEQYF. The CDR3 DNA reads TGTGCCAGTAGTCGCGGCTATGGACCCTACGAGCAGTACTTC.

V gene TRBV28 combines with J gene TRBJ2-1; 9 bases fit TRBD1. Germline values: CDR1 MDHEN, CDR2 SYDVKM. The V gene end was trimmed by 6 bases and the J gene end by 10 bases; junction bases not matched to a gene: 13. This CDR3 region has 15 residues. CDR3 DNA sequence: TGTGCCAGCAGCCCCACCGGGACAGGGTTAAGGGAGCAGTTCTTC. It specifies CASSPTGTGLREQFF.

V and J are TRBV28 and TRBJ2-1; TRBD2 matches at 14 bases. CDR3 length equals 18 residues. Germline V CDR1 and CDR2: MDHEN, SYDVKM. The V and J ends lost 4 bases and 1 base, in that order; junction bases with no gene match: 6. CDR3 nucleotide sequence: TGTGCCAGCAGTTACCGGACTAGCGGGAGGAGATCCTACAATGAGCAGTTCTTC. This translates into CASSYRTSGRRSYNEQFF.

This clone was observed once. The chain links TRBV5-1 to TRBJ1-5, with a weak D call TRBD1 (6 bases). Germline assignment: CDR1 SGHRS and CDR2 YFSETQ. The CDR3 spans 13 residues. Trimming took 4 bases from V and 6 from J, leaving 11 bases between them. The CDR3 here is CASSQGPSQPQHF. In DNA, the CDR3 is TGCGCCAGCAGCCAGGGGCCCAGTCAGCCCCAGCATTTT.

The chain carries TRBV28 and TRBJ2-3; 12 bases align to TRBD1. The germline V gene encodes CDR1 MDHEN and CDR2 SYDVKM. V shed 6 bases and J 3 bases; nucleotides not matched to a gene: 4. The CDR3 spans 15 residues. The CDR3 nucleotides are TGTGCCAGCAGGGGGGACAGGGGGCCAACAGATACGCAGTATTTT. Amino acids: CASRGDRGPTDTQYF.

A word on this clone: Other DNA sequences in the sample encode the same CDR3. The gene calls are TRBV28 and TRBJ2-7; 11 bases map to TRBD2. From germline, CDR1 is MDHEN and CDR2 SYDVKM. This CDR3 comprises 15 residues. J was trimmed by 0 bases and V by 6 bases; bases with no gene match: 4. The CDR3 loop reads CASSAGTSGSYEQYF. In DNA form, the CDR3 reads TGTGCCAGCAGCGCCGGGACTAGCGGCTCCTACGAGCAGTACTTC. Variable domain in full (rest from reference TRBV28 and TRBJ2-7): DVKVTQSSRYLVKRTGEKVFLECVQDMDHENMFWYRQDPGLGLRLIYFSYDVKMKEKGDIPEGYSVSREKKERFSLILESASTNQTSMYLCASSAGTSGSYEQYFGPGTRLTVT.

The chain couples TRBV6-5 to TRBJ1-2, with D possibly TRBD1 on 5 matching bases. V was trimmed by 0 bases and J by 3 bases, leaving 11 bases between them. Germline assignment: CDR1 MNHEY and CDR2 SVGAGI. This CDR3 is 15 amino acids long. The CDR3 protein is CASSYSGTVDYGYTF. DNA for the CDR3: TGTGCCAGCAGTTACTCCGGGACGGTAGACTATGGCTACACCTTC.

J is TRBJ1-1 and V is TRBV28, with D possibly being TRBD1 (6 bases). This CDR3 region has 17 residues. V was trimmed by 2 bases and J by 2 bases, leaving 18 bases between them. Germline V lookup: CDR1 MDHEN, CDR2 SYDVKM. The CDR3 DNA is TGTGCCAGCAGTTTAGTACAGGGCCTTCCGTTAAACACTGAAGCTTTCTTT. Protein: CASSLVQGLPLNTEAFF.

In nucleotides, the CDR3 is TGTGCCAGCAGTCCTAAGACAGGCGAGAACACCGGGGAGCTGTTTTTT. This sequence encodes CASSPKTGENTGELFF. The chain links TRBV11-2 to TRBJ2-2; D perhaps matches TRBD1 (6 bases). V shed 6 bases and J shed 1 base, with 15 bases lying between them. CDR3 length: 16 amino acids. Germline V gene lookup returns CDR1 SGHAT and CDR2 FQNNGV.

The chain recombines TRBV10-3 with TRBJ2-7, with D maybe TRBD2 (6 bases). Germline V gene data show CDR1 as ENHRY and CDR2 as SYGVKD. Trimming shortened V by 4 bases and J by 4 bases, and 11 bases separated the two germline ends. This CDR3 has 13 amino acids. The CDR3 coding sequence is TGTGCCATCAGTGGTCGGCGGGGATACGAGCAGTACTTC. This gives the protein CAISGRRGYEQYF.

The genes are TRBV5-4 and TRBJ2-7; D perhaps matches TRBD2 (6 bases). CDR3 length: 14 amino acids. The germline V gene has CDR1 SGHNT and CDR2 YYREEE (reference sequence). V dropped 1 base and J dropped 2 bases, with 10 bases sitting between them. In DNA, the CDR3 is TGTGCCAGCAGCTTGCGGGGGACTCCCTACGAGCAGTACTTC. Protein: CASSLRGTPYEQYF.

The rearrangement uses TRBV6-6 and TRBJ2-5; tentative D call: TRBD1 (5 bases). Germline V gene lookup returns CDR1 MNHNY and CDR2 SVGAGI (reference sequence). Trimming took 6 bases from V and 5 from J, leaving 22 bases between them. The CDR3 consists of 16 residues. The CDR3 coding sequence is TGTGCCAGCAGCACACCTTTTATAGGGGTCGGCGAGACCCAGTACTTC. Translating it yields CASSTPFIGVGETQYF.

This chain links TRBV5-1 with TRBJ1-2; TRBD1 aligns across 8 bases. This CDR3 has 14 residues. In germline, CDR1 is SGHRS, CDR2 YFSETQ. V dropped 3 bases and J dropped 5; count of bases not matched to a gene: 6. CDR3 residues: CASSYGQGLYGYTF. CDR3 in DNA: TGCGCCAGCAGCTACGGACAGGGACTATATGGCTACACCTTC.

The CDR3 spells CASSRVLSDTQYF. CDR3 in DNA: TGTGCCAGTAGTCGCGTCTTATCAGATACGCAGTATTTT. The gene calls are TRBV19 and TRBJ2-3; D ambiguous. CDR1 is LNHDA and CDR2 is SQIVND in the germline V gene (reference sequence). Trimming stripped 5 bases from V and 4 bases from J, with 10 bases between. The CDR3 contains 13 residues. Filled out from reference TRBV19 and TRBJ2-3, the complete variable domain reads DGGITQSPKYLFRKEGQNVTLSCEQNLNHDAMYWYRQDPGQGLRLIYYSQIVNDFQKGDIAEGYSVSREKKESFPLTVTSAQKNPTAFYLCASSRVLSDTQYFGPGTRLTVL.

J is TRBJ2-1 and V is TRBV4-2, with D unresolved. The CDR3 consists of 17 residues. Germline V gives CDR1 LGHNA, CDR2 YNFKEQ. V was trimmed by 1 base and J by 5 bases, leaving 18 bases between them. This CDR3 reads CASSQAVADGSHNEQFF. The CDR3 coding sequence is TGTGCCAGCAGCCAAGCGGTGGCAGATGGGTCCCACAATGAGCAGTTCTTC.

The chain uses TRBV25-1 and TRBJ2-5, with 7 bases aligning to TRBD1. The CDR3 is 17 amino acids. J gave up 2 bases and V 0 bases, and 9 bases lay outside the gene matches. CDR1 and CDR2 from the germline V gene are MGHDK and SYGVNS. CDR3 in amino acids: CASSEYTGTELQETQYF. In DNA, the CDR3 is TGTGCCAGCAGTGAATACACCGGGACAGAGCTTCAAGAGACCCAGTACTTC. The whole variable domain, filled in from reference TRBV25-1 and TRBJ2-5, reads EADIYQTPRYLVIGTGKKITLECSQTMGHDKMYWYQQDPGMELHLIHYSYGVNSTEKGDLSSESTVSRIRTEHFPLTLESARPSHTSQYLCASSEYTGTELQETQYFGPGTRLLVL.

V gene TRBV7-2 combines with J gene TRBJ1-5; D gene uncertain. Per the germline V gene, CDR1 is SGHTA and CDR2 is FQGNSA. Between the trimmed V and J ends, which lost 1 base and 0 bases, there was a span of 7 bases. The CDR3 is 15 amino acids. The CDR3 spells CASSLDSNSNQPQHF. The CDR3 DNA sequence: TGTGCCAGCAGCTTAGACAGTAATAGCAATCAGCCCCAGCATTTT.

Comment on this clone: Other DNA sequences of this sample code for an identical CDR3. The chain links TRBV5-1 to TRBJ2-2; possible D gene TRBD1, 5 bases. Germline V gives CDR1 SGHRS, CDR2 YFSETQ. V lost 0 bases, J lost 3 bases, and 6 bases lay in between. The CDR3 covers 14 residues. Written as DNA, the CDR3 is TGCGCCAGCAGCTTGGGACAGTACACCGGGGAGCTGTTTTTT. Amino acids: CASSLGQYTGELFF. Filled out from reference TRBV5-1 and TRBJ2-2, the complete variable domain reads KAGVTQTPRYLIKTRGQQVTLSCSPISGHRSVSWYQQTPGQGLQFLFEYFSETQRNKGNFPGRFSGRQFSNSRSEMNVSTLELGDSALYLCASSLGQYTGELFFGEGSRLTVL.

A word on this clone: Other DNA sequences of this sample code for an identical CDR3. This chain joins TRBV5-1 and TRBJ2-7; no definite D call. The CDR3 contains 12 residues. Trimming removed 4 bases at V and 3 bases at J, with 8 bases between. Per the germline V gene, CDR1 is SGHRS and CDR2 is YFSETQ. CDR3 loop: CASSLMGYEQYF. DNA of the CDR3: TGCGCCAGCAGCCTAATGGGCTACGAGCAGTACTTC.

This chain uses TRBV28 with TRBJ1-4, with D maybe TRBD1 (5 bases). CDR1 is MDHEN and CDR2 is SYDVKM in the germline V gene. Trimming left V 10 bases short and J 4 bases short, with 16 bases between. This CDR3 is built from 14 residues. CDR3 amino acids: CATYGGVINEKLFF. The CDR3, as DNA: TGTGCCACCTACGGGGGGGTCATTAATGAAAAACTGTTTTTT.